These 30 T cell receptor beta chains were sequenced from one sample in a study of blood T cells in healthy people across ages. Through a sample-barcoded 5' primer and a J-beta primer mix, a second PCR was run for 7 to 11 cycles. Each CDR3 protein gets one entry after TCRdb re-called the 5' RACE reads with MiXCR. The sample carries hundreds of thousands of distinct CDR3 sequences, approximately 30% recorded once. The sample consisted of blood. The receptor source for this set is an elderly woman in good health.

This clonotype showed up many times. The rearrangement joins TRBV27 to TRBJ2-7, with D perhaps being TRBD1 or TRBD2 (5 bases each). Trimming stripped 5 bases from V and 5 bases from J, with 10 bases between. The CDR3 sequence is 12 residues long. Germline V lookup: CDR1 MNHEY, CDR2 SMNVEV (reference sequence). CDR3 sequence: CASSTGTNEQYF. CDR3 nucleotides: TGTGCCAGCAGTACCGGGACGAACGAGCAGTACTTC.

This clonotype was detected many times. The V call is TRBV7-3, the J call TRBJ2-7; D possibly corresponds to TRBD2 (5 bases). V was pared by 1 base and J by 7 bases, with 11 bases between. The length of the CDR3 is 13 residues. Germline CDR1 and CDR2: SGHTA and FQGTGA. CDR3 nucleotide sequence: TGTGCCAGCAGCTTAAGTGGTGGGGAGGAGCAGTACTTC. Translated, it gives CASSLSGGEEQYF.

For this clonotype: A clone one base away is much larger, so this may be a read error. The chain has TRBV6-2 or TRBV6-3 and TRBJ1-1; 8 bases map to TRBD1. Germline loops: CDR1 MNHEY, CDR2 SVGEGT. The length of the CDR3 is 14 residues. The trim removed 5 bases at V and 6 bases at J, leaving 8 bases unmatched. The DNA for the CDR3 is TGTGCCAGCAGTGCCTCAGGGGGCCCGTCTGAAGCTTTCTTT. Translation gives CASSASGGPSEAFF.

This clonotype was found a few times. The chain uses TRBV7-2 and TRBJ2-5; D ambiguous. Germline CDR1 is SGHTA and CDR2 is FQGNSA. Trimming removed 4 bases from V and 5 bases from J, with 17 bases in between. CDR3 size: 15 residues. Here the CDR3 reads CASSYNRARSETQYF. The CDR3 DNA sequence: TGTGCCAGCAGCTATAATAGGGCCCGGTCGGAGACCCAGTACTTC.

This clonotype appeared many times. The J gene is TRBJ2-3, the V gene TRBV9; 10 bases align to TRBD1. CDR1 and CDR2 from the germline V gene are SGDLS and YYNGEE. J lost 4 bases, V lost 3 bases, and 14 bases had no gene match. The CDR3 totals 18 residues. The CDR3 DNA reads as TGTGCCAGCAGCGCTCCTTGGGAGACAGGGGGCTATCCAGATACGCAGTATTTT. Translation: CASSAPWETGGYPDTQYF.

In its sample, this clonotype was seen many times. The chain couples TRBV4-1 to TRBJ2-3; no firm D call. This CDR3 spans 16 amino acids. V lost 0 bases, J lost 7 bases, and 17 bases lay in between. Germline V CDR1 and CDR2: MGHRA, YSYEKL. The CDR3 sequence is CASSQDNSYTRNTQYF. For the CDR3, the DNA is TGCGCCAGCAGCCAAGATAATTCCTACACACGGAATACGCAGTATTTT.

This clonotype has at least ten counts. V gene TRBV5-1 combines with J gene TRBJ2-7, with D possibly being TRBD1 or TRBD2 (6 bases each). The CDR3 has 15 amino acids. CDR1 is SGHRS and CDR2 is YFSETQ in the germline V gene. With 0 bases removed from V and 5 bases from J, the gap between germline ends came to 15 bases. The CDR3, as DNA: TGCGCCAGCAGCTTGGTGTCCGGGGGCATCGACGAGCAGTACTTC. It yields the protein CASSLVSGGIDEQYF. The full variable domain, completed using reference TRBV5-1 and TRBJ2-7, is KAGVTQTPRYLIKTRGQQVTLSCSPISGHRSVSWYQQTPGQGLQFLFEYFSETQRNKGNFPGRFSGRQFSNSRSEMNVSTLELGDSALYLCASSLVSGGIDEQYFGPGTRLTVT.

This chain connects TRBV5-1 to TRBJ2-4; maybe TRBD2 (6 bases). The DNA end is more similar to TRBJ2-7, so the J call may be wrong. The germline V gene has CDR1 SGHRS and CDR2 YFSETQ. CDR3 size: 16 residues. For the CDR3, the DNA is TGCGCCAGCAGCTCCTCAATGACGACGGGAGCCTACGAGCAGTACTTC. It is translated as CASSSSMTTGAYEQYF.

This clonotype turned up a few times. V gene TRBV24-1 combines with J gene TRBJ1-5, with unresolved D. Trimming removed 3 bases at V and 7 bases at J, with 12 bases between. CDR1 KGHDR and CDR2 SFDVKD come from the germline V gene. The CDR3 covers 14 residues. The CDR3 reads CATSDRAGVQPQHF. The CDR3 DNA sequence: TGTGCCACCAGTGATAGGGCGGGCGTCCAGCCCCAGCATTTT.

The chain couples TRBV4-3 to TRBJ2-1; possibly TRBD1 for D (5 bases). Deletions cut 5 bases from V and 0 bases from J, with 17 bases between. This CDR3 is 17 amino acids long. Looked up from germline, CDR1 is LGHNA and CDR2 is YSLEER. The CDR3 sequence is CASSEGARVSSYNEQFF. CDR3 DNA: TGCGCCAGCAGCGAAGGGGCCAGGGTAAGCTCCTACAATGAGCAGTTCTTC.

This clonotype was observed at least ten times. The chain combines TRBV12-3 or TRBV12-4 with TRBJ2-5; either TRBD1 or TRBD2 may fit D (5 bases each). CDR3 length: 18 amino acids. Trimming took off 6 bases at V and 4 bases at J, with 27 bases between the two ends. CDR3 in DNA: TGTGCCAGCAGCCCACCCGTAGGAGGAAGGGGATACTTAGAGACCCAGTACTTC. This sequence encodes CASSPPVGGRGYLETQYF.

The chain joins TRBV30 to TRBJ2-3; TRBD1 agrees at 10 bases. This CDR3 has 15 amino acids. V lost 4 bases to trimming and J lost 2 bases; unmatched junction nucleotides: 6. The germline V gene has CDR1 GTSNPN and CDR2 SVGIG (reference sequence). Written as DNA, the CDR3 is TGTGCCTGGATCCCGGGACAGGGGTACACAGATACGCAGTATTTT. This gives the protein CAWIPGQGYTDTQYF.

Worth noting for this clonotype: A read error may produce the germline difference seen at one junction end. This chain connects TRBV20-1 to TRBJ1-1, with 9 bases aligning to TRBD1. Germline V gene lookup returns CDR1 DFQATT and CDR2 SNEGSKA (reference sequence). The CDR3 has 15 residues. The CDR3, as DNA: TGCAGTGCTAGACGCCCGACAGGGGGTGACACTGAGGCTTTCTTT. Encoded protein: CSARRPTGGDTEAFF.

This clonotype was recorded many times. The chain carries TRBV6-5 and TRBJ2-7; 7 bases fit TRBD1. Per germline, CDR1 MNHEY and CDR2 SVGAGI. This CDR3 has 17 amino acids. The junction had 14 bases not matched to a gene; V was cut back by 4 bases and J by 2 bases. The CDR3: CASSSNPSDRWTYEQYF. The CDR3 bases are TGTGCCAGCAGTTCCAACCCTTCGGACAGGTGGACCTACGAGCAGTACTTC.

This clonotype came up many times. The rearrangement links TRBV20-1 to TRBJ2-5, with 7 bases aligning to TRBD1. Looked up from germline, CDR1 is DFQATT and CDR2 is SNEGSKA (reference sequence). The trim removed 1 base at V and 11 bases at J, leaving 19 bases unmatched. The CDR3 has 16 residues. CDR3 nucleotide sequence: TGCAGTGCTAGAGGGTCCGGGACAGAAGTATACAATGAGCAGTACTTC. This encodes CSARGSGTEVYNEQYF.

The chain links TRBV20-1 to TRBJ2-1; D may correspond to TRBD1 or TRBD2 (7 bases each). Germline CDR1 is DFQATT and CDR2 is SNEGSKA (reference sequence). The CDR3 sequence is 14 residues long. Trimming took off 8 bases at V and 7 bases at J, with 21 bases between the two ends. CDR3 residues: CSIAGGERSNEQFF. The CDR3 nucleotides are TGCAGTATAGCAGGGGGGGAGCGGTCAAATGAGCAGTTCTTC.

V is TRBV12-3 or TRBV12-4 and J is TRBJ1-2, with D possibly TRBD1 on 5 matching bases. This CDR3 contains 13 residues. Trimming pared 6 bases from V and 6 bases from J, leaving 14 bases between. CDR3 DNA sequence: TGTGCCAGCAGCTTCGGGACCGATAATGGCTACACCTTC. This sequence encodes CASSFGTDNGYTF.

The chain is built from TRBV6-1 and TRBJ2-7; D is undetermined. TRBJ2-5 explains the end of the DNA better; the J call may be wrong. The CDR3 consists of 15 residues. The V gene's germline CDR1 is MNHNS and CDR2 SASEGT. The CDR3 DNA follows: TGTGCCAGCAGTGAAGGGAGTAGGATTACACAGACCCAGTACTTC. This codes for CASSEGSRITQTQYF.

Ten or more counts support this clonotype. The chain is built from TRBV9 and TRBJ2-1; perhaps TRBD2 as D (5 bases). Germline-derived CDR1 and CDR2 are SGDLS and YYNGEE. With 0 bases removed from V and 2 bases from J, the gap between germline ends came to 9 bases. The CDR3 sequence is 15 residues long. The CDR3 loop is CASSVGLATYNEQFF. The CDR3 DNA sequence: TGTGCCAGCAGCGTAGGCCTAGCAACCTACAATGAGCAGTTCTTC.

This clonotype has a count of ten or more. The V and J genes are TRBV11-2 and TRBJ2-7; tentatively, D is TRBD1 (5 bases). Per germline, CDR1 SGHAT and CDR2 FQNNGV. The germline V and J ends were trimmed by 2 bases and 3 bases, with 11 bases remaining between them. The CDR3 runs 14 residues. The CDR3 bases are TGTGCCAGCAGCTTAAATCTCAGGGACTACGAGCAGTACTTC. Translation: CASSLNLRDYEQYF.

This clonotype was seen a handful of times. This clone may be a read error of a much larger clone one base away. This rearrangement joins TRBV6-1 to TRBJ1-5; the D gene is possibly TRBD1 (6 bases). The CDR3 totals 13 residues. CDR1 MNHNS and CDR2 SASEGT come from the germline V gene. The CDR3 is CVSKGGPNQPQHF. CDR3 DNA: TGTGTCAGCAAGGGGGGTCCTAATCAGCCCCAGCATTTT.

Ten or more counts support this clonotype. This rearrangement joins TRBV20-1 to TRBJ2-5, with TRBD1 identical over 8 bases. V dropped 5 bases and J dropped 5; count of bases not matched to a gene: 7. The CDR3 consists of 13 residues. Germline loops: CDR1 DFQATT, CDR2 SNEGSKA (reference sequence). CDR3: CSADPGGGETQYF. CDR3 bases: TGCAGTGCTGACCCAGGGGGCGGCGAGACCCAGTACTTC.

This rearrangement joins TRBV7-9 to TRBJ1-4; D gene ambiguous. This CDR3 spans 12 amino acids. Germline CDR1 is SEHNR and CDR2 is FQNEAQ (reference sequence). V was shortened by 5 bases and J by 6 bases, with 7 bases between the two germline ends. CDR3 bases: TGTGCCAGCAGCCACCGCGATGAAAAACTGTTTTTT. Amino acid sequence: CASSHRDEKLFF.

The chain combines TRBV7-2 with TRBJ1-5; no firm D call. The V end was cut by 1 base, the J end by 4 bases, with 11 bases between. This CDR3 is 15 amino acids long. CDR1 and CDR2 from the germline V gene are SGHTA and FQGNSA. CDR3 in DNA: TGTGCCAGCAGCTTAGGGGGAGATGGTAATCAGCCCCAGCATTTT. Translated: CASSLGGDGNQPQHF. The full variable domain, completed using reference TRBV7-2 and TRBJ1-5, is GAGVSQSPSNKVTEKGKDVELRCDPISGHTALYWYRQSLGQGLEFLIYFQGNSAPDKSGLPSDRFSAERTGGSVSTLTIQRTQQEDSAVYLCASSLGGDGNQPQHFGDGTRLSIL.

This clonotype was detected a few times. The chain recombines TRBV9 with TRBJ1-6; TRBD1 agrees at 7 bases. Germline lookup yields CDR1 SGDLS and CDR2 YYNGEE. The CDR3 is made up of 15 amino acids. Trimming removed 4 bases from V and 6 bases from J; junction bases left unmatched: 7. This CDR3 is CASSTRQGLNSPLHF. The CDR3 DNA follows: TGTGCCAGCAGCACACGACAGGGACTTAATTCACCCCTCCACTTT.

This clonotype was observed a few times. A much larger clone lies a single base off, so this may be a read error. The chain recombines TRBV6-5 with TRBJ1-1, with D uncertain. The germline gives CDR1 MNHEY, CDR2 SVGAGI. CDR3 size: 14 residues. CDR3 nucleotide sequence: TGTGCCGGCAGTCACCCGGAAATGAACACTGAAGCTTTCTTT. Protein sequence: CAGSHPEMNTEAFF.

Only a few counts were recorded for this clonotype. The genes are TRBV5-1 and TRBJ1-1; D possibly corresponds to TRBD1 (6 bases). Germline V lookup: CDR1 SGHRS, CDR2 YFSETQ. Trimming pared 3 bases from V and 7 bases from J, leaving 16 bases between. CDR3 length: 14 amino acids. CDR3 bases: TGCGCCAGCAGCTACGACAGGCCGCGCGGTGAAGCTTTCTTT. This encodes CASSYDRPRGEAFF.

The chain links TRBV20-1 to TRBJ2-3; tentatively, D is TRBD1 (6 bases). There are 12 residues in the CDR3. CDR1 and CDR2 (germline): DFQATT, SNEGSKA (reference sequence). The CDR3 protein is CRADSPSDTQYF. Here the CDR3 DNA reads TGCAGGGCGGACAGCCCGTCAGATACGCAGTATTTT.

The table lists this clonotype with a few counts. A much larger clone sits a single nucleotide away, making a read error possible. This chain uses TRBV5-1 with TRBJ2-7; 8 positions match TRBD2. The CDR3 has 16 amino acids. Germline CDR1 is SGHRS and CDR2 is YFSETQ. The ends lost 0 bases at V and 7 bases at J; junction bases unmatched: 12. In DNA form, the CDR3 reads TGCGCCAGCAGCTTGGTTGTCGGGGGGGCATCCAATGAGCAGTACTTC. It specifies CASSLVVGGASNEQYF.

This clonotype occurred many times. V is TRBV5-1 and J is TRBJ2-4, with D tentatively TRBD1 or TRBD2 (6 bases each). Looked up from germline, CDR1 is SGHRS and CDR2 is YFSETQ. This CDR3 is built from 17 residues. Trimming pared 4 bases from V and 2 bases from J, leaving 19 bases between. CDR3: CASSLGQLGGPKNIQYF. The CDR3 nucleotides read TGCGCCAGCAGCCTCGGACAGTTGGGGGGACCCAAAAACATTCAGTACTTC.